These 6 T cell receptor beta chains share one sample of origin, sequenced in a study of T-cell memory formation after mild COVID-19. In TCRdb, the 5' RACE reads were re-called with MiXCR into one record per CDR3 protein. The table has roughly 120,000 distinct CDR3 sequences, roughly 15% seen once. The specimen sequenced was PBMCs or a T cell subset sorted from them (not recorded which). These receptors came from an adult woman who had mild COVID-19 (a few samples of this study predate the infection). Cell type and time point are not known.

This clonotype has a handful of counts. This chain connects TRBV12-3 or TRBV12-4 to TRBJ1-6, with TRBD1 as a possible D gene (5 bases). CDR3 length: 15 amino acids. V lost 5 bases to trimming and J lost 6 bases, with 14 bases between them. CDR3 sequence reads: CASSPVGHSNSPLHF. The CDR3 coding sequence is TGTGCCAGCAGTCCTGTCGGACACTCTAATTCACCCCTCCACTTT.

The chain employs TRBV2 and TRBJ2-7, with TRBD1 matching 8 bases. This CDR3 has 14 residues. CDR1 is SNHLY and CDR2 is FYNNEI in the germline V gene. Trimming took 9 bases from V and 0 from J; bases not matched to a gene: 7. The CDR3 reads CASTTGASSYEQYF. CDR3 sequence (DNA): TGTGCCAGTACGACAGGGGCCAGCTCCTACGAGCAGTACTTC. Using reference TRBV2 and TRBJ2-7 for the parts outside the CDR3, the full variable domain is EPEVTQTPSHQVTQMGQEVILRCVPISNHLYFYWYRQILGQKVEFLVSFYNNEISEKSEIFDDQFSVERPDGSNFTLKIRSTKLEDSAMYFCASTTGASSYEQYFGPGTRLTVT.

This clonotype has just a few counts. The chain combines TRBV3-1 with TRBJ1-6; D may be TRBD1 (6 bases). Germline CDR1 is LGHDT and CDR2 is YNNKEL (reference sequence). Trimming removed 6 bases at V and 10 bases at J, with 16 bases between. This CDR3 spans 14 amino acids. The CDR3 loop is CASRAGTQTSPLHF. The CDR3 bases are TGTGCCAGCAGGGCCGGGACACAGACGTCACCCCTCCACTTT.

The rearrangement uses TRBV27 and TRBJ2-1, with D perhaps matching TRBD2 (5 bases). This CDR3 has 14 amino acids. Trimming shortened V by 2 bases and J by 9 bases, and 14 bases separated the two germline ends. In germline, CDR1 is MNHEY, CDR2 SMNVEV (reference sequence). CDR3 in DNA: TGTGCCAGCAGTTTACGGGGTCCCTATTCTGAGCAGTTCTTC. Its translation is CASSLRGPYSEQFF.

CDR3 protein: CASSDPGKENTEAFF. Written as DNA, the CDR3 is TGTGCCAGCAGTGATCCAGGGAAGGAGAACACTGAAGCTTTCTTT. This chain joins TRBV9 and TRBJ1-1; the D gene is possibly TRBD1 (5 bases). This CDR3 is 15 amino acids long. V dropped 5 bases and J dropped 1 base, with 15 bases sitting between them. Germline lookup yields CDR1 SGDLS and CDR2 YYNGEE. The full variable domain, with the rest looked up from reference TRBV9 and TRBJ1-1, is DSGVTQTPKHLITATGQRVTLRCSPRSGDLSVYWYQQSLDQGLQFLIQYYNGEERAKGNILERFSAQQFPDLHSELNLSSLELGDSALYFCASSDPGKENTEAFFGQGTRLTVV.

The CDR3 DNA reads TGTGCCAGCAGCCAAGGACAGGGTAGCGATGGCTACACCTTC. It codes for CASSQGQGSDGYTF. The chain has TRBV9 and TRBJ1-2; 8 bases are a match to TRBD1. Germline lookup yields CDR1 SGDLS and CDR2 YYNGEE. Trimming took 4 bases from V and 6 from J; bases not matched to a gene: 8. This CDR3 has 14 amino acids.